Below, 21 T cell receptor beta chains from the same sample are listed, as sequenced in a study of blood T cell repertoires in COVID-19 (TCRdb year 2020). The library was prepared using the immunoSEQ multiplex PCR assay. TCRdb took over this immuneACCESS table, retaining in-frame rearrangements with V and J assigned. Such tables are incomplete; in checked studies, under half of the missing clones stem from an unresolved V gene, and the remainder is unexplained. In this sample the table shows about 220,000 clones, approximately 83% of which occur a single time. The ten largest clones represent 3% to 3.5% of the sample. The sample taken for sequencing was peripheral blood. The receptors here all came from a woman between 25 and 40 years old who had recovered from COVID-19.

Written as DNA, the CDR3 is TGCGCCAGCAGCCGAGTGGGCGGGGGGGCCGAGCAGTACTTC. Amino acids: CASSRVGGGAEQYF. This chain uses TRBV4-1 with TRBJ2-7; TRBD2 aligns across 9 bases. Germline V lookup: CDR1 MGHRA, CDR2 YSYEKL. V dropped 4 bases and J dropped 6; count of bases not matched to a gene: 7. The CDR3 spans 14 residues.

The V call is TRBV2, the J call TRBJ1-4; 7 bases are a match to TRBD1. The CDR3 has 15 residues. The V segment lost 4 bases and the J segment 4 bases; nucleotides outside the gene matches: 6. CDR1 is SNHLY and CDR2 is FYNNEI in the germline V gene. CDR3 DNA sequence: TGTGCCAGCAGTGTAAACAGGGGATATAATGAAAAACTGTTTTTT. Encoded protein: CASSVNRGYNEKLFF.

The chain combines TRBV4-1 with TRBJ1-3; maybe TRBD1 (5 bases). The germline V gene encodes CDR1 MGHRA and CDR2 YSYEKL. The CDR3 is 16 residues long. The V gene lost 1 base and the J gene lost 0 bases, with 10 bases spanning the gap. CDR3 DNA sequence: TGCGCCAGCAGCCAAGCCGACAGCCGCTCTGGAAACACCATATATTTT. This sequence encodes CASSQADSRSGNTIYF.

This clone showed up many times. The chain combines TRBV11-3 with TRBJ2-7; 9 nucleotides align to TRBD2. CDR1 is SGHNT and CDR2 is YENEEA in the germline V gene. The CDR3 consists of 15 residues. Trimming removed 5 bases from V and 5 bases from J; junction bases left unmatched: 10. CDR3 in DNA: TGTGCCAGCAGCAAAGGCGGCGGGGGGGCCCACGAGCAGTACTTC. This sequence encodes CASSKGGGGAHEQYF.

The chain uses TRBV19 and TRBJ1-5; TRBD1 matches 7 bases. Germline values: CDR1 LNHDA, CDR2 SQIVND (reference sequence). There are 18 residues in the CDR3. Losses at the gene ends were 5 bases for V and 0 bases for J; bases not matched to a gene: 13. CDR3 protein: CASSAHSTGTLSNQPQHF. The CDR3, as DNA: TGTGCCAGTAGTGCCCATTCGACAGGGACCCTTAGCAATCAGCCCCAGCATTTT.

V gene TRBV2 combines with J gene TRBJ2-7; 7 bases match TRBD1. The germline CDR1 and CDR2 sequences are SNHLY and FYNNEI. The V and J ends lost 5 bases and 2 bases, in that order; junction bases with no gene match: 24. There are 20 residues in the CDR3. The CDR3 is CASSNTEVYGQAGSTYEQYF. CDR3 in DNA: TGTGCCAGCAGTAATACTGAGGTGTACGGACAGGCCGGTAGCACCTACGAGCAGTACTTC.

This sequence joins TRBV5-1 and TRBJ1-5; TRBD1 is a possible D gene (5 bases). V dropped 0 bases and J dropped 5 bases, with 9 bases sitting between them. CDR3 length: 14 amino acids. Germline V gives CDR1 SGHRS, CDR2 YFSETQ. CDR3 in DNA: TGCGCCAGCAGCTTGGATGGGGGGGATCAGCCCCAGCATTTT. This codes for CASSLDGGDQPQHF.

This chain uses TRBV27 with TRBJ1-1; D is perhaps TRBD1 (6 bases). Germline CDR1 and CDR2: MNHEY and SMNVEV (reference sequence). The CDR3 runs 14 residues. V gave up 4 bases and J gave up 2 bases, with 11 bases separating them. CDR3 loop: CASSSGTRNTEAFF. DNA for the CDR3: TGTGCCAGCAGTTCGGGGACACGTAACACTGAAGCTTTCTTT.

This rearrangement joins TRBV6-1 to TRBJ2-7; D possibly corresponds to TRBD1 (6 bases). V gave up 3 bases and J gave up 3 bases, with 15 bases separating them. The CDR3 has 15 amino acids. Germline V gene lookup returns CDR1 MNHNS and CDR2 SASEGT. The CDR3 loop reads CASSDHSGEGYEQYF. The CDR3 DNA follows: TGTGCCAGCAGTGACCACTCAGGGGAAGGCTACGAGCAGTACTTC.

This chain connects TRBV5-6 to TRBJ2-7; no firm D call. Germline V CDR1 and CDR2: SGHDT, YYEEEE. V was trimmed by 1 base and J by 0 bases, leaving 17 bases between them. This CDR3 is 17 amino acids long. The CDR3, as DNA: TGTGCCAGCAGCTTGCCTCCTACCGCTACTTACTCCTACGAGCAGTACTTC. This sequence encodes CASSLPPTATYSYEQYF.

Notes on this clone: Sequence at one end of the junction differs from germline and may be a read error. The chain couples TRBV7-9 to TRBJ2-5; 10 bases map to TRBD2. CDR3 length equals 15 residues. Germline V gene sequence: CDR1 SEHNR, CDR2 FQNEAQ (reference sequence). Written as DNA, the CDR3 is TGTGCCAGCAGCCTAGCGGGGGCCGACCAAGAGACCCAGTACTTC. This sequence encodes CASSLAGADQETQYF.

The CDR3 DNA reads TGTGCCAGCAGCGCGGAGGTGGGTCAGCCCCAGCATTTT. This gives the protein CASSAEVGQPQHF. The chain is built from TRBV9 and TRBJ1-5; unclear D gene. Per the germline V gene, CDR1 is SGDLS and CDR2 is YYNGEE. V lost 3 bases and J 6 bases, leaving 10 bases between the germline ends. The CDR3 covers 13 residues.

The chain recombines TRBV3-1 (or the pseudogene TRBV3-2) with TRBJ2-1; 7 nucleotides agree with TRBD2. CDR3 length: 16 amino acids. Germline lookup yields CDR1 LGHDT and CDR2 YNNKEL (reference sequence). V shed 2 bases, J shed 7 bases, and the junction held 11 bases outside the gene matches. CDR3 in DNA: TGTGCCAGCAGCCAACGGCGGGGGACCCTGGGGAATGAGCAGTTCTTC. Translating it yields CASSQRRGTLGNEQFF.

The rearrangement joins TRBV3-1 (or the pseudogene TRBV3-2) to TRBJ2-3, with a weak D call TRBD2 (6 bases). Trimming left V 1 base short and J 2 bases short, with 7 bases between. The germline V gene has CDR1 LGHDT and CDR2 YNNKEL (reference sequence). The CDR3 covers 14 residues. CDR3 amino acids: CASSQGRDTDTQYF. The CDR3, as DNA: TGTGCCAGCAGCCAAGGGCGGGACACAGATACGCAGTATTTT.

To note about this clone: Additional DNA sequences in this sample encode the identical CDR3. V gene TRBV7-8 combines with J gene TRBJ2-5; a possible D gene is TRBD1 (6 bases). This CDR3 contains 14 residues. Germline V gene data show CDR1 as SGHVS and CDR2 as FQNEAQ. V lost 1 base, J lost 2 bases, and 8 bases lay in between. The CDR3, as DNA: TGTGCCAGCAGCTTAGTAGGGGGACAAGAGACCCAGTACTTC. It encodes CASSLVGGQETQYF.

This chain links TRBV5-1 with TRBJ2-2, with D perhaps TRBD2 (6 bases). The V gene lost 4 bases and the J gene lost 1 base, with 14 bases spanning the gap. Germline V lookup: CDR1 SGHRS, CDR2 YFSETQ. The CDR3 sequence is 16 residues long. The CDR3 here is CASSPWDSGNTGELFF. Here the CDR3 DNA reads TGCGCCAGCAGCCCCTGGGACTCGGGGAACACCGGGGAGCTGTTTTTT.

The J gene is TRBJ2-5, the V gene TRBV9; 10 nucleotides agree with TRBD2. Germline trimming cut 4 bases from V and 4 bases from J; bases unmatched to any gene: 10. CDR1 is SGDLS and CDR2 is YYNGEE in the germline V gene. This CDR3 comprises 16 residues. For the CDR3, the DNA is TGTGCCAGCAGCCAGATGGCTAGCGGGGGCCGAGAGACCCAGTACTTC. It specifies CASSQMASGGRETQYF.

The chain couples TRBV6-5 to TRBJ1-2, with 10 bases fitting TRBD1. Germline CDR1 reads MNHEY; CDR2 reads SVGAGI. This CDR3 has 14 residues. J gave up 2 bases and V 4 bases, and 1 base lay outside the gene matches. CDR3 region: CASSSGQGNYGYTF. CDR3 coding DNA: TGTGCCAGCAGTTCGGGACAGGGGAACTATGGCTACACCTTC.

The chain employs TRBV19 and TRBJ1-1, with D unclear. The length of the CDR3 is 13 residues. The V gene lost 5 bases and the J gene lost 0 bases, with 7 bases spanning the gap. Germline V gives CDR1 LNHDA, CDR2 SQIVND (reference sequence). The CDR3 sequence: CASSPRVNTEAFF. The CDR3 bases are TGTGCCAGTAGTCCTAGAGTGAACACTGAAGCTTTCTTT.

J is TRBJ2-7 and V is TRBV19; D remains unclear. Trimming took 3 bases from V and 4 from J, leaving 7 bases between them. The CDR3 runs to 12 residues. The germline CDR1 and CDR2 sequences are LNHDA and SQIVND (reference sequence). CDR3 DNA: TGTGCCAGTAGTATGGGCAGATACGAGCAGTACTTC. Translating it yields CASSMGRYEQYF.

In DNA form, the CDR3 reads TGTGCCAGCAGCTTAGGGACAGGTACCTACACCGGGGAGCTGTTTTTT. Residues: CASSLGTGTYTGELFF. This rearrangement joins TRBV5-6 to TRBJ2-2, with 8 nucleotides matching TRBD1. The CDR3 consists of 16 residues. The trim removed 2 bases at V and 3 bases at J, leaving 6 bases unmatched. From germline, CDR1 is SGHDT and CDR2 YYEEEE.